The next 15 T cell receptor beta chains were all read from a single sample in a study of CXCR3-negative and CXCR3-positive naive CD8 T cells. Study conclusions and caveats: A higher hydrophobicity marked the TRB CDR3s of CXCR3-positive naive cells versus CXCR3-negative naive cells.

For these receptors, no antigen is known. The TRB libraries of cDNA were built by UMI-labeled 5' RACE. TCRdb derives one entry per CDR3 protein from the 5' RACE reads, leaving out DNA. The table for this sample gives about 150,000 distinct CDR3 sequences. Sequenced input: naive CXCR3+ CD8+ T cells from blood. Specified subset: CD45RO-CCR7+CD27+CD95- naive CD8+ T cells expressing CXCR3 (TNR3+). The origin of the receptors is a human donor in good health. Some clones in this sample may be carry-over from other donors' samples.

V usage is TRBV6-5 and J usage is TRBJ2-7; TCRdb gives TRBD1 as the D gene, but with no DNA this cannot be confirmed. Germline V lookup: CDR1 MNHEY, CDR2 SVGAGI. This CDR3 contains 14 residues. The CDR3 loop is CASSYWGIGYEQYF.

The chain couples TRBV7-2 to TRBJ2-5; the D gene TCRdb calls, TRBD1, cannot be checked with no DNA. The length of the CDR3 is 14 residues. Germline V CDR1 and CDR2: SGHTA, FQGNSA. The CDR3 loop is CASSPHRDTETQYF.

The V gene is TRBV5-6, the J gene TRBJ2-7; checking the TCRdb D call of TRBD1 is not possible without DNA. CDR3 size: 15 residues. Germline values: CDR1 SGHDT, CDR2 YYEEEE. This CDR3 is CASSLTGDTSYEQYF.

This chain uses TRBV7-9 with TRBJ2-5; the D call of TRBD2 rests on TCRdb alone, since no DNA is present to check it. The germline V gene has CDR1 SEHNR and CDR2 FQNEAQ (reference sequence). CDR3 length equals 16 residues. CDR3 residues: CASSRGPAGEWETQYF.

CDR3 sequence reads: CASQRGPPGPTYYEQYF. The V and J genes are TRBV2 and TRBJ2-7; TCRdb proposes TRBD1, but this gene call is untestable without DNA. Germline values: CDR1 SNHLY, CDR2 FYNNEI. This CDR3 spans 17 amino acids.

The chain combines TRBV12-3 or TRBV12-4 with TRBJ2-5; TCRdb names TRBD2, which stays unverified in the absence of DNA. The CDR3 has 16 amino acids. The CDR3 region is CASSYRTSGRAETQYF.

This CDR3 reads CASSQVASGGTDTQYF. The genes are TRBV4-2 and TRBJ2-3; no DNA is available, so the TRBD2 call from TCRdb remains unchecked. The CDR3 has 16 amino acids. Germline CDR1 reads LGHNA; CDR2 reads YNFKEQ.

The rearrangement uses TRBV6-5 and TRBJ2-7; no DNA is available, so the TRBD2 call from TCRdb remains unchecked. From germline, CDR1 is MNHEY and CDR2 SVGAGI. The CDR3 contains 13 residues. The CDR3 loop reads CASSYSGGFEQYF.

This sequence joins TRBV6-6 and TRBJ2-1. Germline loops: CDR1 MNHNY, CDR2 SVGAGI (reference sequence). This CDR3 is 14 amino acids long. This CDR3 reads CASGLSSSDNEQFF.

The CDR3 reads CASSFRTSFQETQYF. The chain employs TRBV5-6 and TRBJ2-5; checking the TCRdb D call of TRBD2 is not possible without DNA. Germline lookup yields CDR1 SGHDT and CDR2 YYEEEE. This CDR3 is 15 amino acids long.

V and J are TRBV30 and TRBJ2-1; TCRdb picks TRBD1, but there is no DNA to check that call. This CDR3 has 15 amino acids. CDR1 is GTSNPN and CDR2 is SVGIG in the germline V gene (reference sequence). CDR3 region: CAWSEGTSSYNEQFF. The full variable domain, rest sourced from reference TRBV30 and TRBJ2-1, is SQTIHQWPATLVQPVGSPLSLECTVEGTSNPNLYWYRQAAGRGLQLLFYSVGIGQISSEVPQNLSASRPQDRQFILSSKKLLLSDSGFYLCAWSEGTSSYNEQFFGPGTRLTVL.

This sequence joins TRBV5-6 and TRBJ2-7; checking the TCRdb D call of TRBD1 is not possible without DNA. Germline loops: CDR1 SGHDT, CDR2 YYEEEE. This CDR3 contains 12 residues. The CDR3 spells CASSLGTDIQYF.

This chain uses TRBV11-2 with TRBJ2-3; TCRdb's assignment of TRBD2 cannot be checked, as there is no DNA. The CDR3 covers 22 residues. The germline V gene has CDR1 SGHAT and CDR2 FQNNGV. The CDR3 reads CASSLDLFAVRAGDPSTDTQYF.

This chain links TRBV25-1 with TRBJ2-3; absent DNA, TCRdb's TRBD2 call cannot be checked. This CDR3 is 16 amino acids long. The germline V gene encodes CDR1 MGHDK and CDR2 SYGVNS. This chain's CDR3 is CASSDGGSGSTDTQYF.

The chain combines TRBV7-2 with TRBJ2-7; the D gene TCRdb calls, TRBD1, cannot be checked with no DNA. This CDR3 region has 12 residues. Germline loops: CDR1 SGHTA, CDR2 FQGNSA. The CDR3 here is CASSAGGTGKYF.